This TCR beta chain appears in the sequencing data of a study of cytomegalovirus exposure and HLA in healthy donors. For the study at large: Early released data comprised 80 million or so unique TCRs from HLA-typed donors. Broader study findings: Sequencing likely caused a cluster of highly shared sequence variants.

PCR employed 60 Vbeta and 13 Jbeta primers. Method: immunoSEQ multiplex PCR; TCRdb's copy keeps in-frame clones and lacks some. This sample has more than 80,000 clones, with more than 65% found just once. V lost 4 bases and J lost 3, with 9 bases in between. This CDR3 comprises 13 residues. Germline lookup yields CDR1 SGHDN and CDR2 FVKESK. Concerning this clone itself: Its antigen is not identified.

The sequence derives from a human donor in good health. Sequencing was carried out using PBMCs. J is TRBJ1-2 and V is TRBV14; D gene ambiguous. CDR3 region: CASSRVGYYGYTF. CDR3 coding DNA: TGTGCCAGCAGCCGGGTCGGGTACTATGGCTACACCTTC.